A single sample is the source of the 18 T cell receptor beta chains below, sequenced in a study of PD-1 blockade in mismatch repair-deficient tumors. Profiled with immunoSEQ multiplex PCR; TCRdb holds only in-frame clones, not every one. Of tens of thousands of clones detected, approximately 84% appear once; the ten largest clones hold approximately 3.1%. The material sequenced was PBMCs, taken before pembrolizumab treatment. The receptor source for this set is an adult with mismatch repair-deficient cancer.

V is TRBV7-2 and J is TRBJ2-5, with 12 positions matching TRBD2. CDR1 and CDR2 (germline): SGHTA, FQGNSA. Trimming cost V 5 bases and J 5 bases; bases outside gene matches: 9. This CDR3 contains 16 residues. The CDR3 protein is CASSPRLAGALETQYF. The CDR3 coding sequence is TGTGCCAGCAGCCCCAGACTAGCGGGAGCGCTGGAGACCCAGTACTTC.

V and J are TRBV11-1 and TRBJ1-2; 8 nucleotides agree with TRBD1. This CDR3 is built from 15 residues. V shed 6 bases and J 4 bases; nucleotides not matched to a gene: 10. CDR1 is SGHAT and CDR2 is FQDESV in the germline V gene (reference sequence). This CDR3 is CASSARQGLGYGYTF. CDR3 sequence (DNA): TGTGCCAGCAGTGCCCGACAGGGGCTCGGCTATGGCTACACCTTC.

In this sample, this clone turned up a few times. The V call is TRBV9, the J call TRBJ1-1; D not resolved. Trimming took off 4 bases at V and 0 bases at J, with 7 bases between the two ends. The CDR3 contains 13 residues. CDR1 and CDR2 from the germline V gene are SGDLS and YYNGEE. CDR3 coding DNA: TGTGCCAGCAGCCCGACACTGAACACTGAAGCTTTCTTT. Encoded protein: CASSPTLNTEAFF.

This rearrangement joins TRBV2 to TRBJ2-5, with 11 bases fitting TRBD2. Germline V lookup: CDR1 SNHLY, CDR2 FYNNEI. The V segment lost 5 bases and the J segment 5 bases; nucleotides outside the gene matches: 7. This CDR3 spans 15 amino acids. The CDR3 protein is CASSYLAGGRETQYF. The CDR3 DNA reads TGTGCCAGCAGTTATCTAGCGGGAGGCCGGGAGACCCAGTACTTC.

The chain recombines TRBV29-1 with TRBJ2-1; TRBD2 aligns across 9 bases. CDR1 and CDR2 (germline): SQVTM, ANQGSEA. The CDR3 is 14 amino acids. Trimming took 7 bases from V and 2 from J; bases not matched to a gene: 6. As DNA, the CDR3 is TGCAGCGCACAGCGGGAGGCCGCCTACAATGAGCAGTTCTTC. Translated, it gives CSAQREAAYNEQFF.

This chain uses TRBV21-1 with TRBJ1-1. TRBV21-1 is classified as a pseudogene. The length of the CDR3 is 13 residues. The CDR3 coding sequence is TGTGCCAGCAGCAAAGGGGGGGGCACTGAAGCTTTCTTT. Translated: CASSKGGGTEAFF.

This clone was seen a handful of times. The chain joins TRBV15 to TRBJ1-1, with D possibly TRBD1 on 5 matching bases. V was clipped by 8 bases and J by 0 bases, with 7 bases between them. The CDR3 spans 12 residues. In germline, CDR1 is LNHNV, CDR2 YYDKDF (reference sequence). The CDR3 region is CATGGLNTEAFF. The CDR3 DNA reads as TGTGCCACCGGGGGGTTGAACACTGAAGCTTTCTTT.

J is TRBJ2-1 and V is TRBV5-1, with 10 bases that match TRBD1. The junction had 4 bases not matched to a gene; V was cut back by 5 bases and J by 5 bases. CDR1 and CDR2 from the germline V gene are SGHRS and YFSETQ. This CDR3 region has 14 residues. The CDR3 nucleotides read TGCGCCAGCAGACGGGACAGGGGAAACAATGAGCAGTTCTTC. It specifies CASRRDRGNNEQFF.

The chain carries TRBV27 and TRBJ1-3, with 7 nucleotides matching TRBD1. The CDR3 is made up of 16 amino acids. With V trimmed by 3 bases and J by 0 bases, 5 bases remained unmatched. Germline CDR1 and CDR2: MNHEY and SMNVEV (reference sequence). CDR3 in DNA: TGTGCCAGCAGTTTCACAGGGGCAAGCTCTGGAAACACCATATATTTT. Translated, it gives CASSFTGASSGNTIYF.

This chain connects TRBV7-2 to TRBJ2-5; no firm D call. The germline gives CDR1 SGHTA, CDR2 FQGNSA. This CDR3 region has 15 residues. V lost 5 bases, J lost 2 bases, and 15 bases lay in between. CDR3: CASSPESDLQETQYF. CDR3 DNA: TGTGCCAGCAGCCCGGAGTCGGATTTACAAGAGACCCAGTACTTC.

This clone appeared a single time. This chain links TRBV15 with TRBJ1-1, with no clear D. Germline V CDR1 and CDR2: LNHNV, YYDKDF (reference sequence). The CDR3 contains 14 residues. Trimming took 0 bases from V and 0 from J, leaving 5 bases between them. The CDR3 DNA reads TGTGCCACCAGCAGAGAATCGGTGAACACTGAAGCTTTCTTT. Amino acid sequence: CATSRESVNTEAFF.

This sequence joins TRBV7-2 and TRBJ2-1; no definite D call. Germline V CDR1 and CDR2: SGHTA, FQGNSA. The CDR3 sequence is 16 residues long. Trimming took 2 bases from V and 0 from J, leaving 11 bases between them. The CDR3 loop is CASSLQVSSSYNEQFF. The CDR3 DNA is TGTGCCAGCAGCTTACAAGTCTCTAGCTCCTACAATGAGCAGTTCTTC. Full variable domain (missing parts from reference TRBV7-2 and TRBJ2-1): GAGVSQSPSNKVTEKGKDVELRCDPISGHTALYWYRQSLGQGLEFLIYFQGNSAPDKSGLPSDRFSAERTGGSVSTLTIQRTQQEDSAVYLCASSLQVSSSYNEQFFGPGTRLTVL.

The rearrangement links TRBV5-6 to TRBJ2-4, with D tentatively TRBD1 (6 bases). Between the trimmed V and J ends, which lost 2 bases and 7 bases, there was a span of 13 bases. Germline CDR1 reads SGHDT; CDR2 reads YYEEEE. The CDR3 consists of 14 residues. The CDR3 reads CASSLRGRRNIQYF. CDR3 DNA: TGTGCCAGCAGCTTAAGGGGGAGACGGAACATTCAGTACTTC.

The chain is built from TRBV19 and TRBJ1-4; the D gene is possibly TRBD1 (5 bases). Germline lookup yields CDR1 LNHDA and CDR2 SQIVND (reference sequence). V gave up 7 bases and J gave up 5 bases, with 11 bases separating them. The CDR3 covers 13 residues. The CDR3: CASMGGVNEKLFF. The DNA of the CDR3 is TGTGCCAGTATGGGGGGAGTCAATGAAAAACTGTTTTTT.

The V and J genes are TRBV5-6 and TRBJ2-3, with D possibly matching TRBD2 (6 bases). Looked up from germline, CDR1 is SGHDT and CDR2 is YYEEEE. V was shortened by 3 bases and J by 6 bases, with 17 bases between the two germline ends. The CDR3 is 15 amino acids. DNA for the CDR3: TGTGCCAGCAGCTGGGGACTGGAAGCTGGGGATACGCAGTATTTT. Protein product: CASSWGLEAGDTQYF.

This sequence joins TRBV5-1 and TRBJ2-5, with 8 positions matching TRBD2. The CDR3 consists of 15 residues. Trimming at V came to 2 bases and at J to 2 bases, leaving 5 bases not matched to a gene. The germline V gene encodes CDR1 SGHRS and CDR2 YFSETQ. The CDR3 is CASSLEGGRQETQYF. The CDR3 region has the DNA TGCGCCAGCAGCTTAGAAGGCGGGAGGCAAGAGACCCAGTACTTC.

The CDR3: CAWYHSKPGQRSGANVLTF. The CDR3 nucleotides are TGTGCCTGGTACCATTCAAAGCCGGGACAGAGATCTGGGGCCAACGTCCTGACTTTC. V is TRBV30 and J is TRBJ2-6; 7 positions match TRBD1. The length of the CDR3 is 19 residues. Germline loops: CDR1 GTSNPN, CDR2 SVGIG (reference sequence). V lost 5 bases and J lost 1; bases outside the gene matches: 17.

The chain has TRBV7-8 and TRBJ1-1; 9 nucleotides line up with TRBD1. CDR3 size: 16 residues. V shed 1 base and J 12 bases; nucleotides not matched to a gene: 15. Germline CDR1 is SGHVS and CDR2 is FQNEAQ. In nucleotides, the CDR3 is TGTGCCAGCAGCTTAGGTCTGGGACAGGGTCAATATGGATCTTTCTTT. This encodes CASSLGLGQGQYGSFF.